This TCR beta chain was documented in a study of CD8+CD57+ T cells in acquired aplastic anemia. Study-wide background: Sorted CD4+ and CD8+ cell DNA averaged around 3 ug.

Before being chosen for sequencing, patients had shown CD8+CD57+ cell expansion by flow cytometry. Among the patients, all had severe acquired aplastic anemia. About this clonotype itself: The target antigen is unknown. A read error may produce the germline difference seen at one junction end.

Germline loops: CDR1 SGHVT, CDR2 SQSDAQ. This CDR3 contains 14 residues. Study conclusions and caveats: Patients and controls were not found to differ significantly in CD8+ Simpson's diversity. The number of CD8+ CDR3 sequences shared by patients and controls was 25 to 35.

TCR beta VDJ and CDR3 profiles were obtained from a genomic DNA template. One entry per CDR3 protein results from TCRdb running MiXCR on the reads. The table has hundreds of thousands of distinct CDR3 sequences, around 82% seen once. The gene calls are TRBV7-4 and TRBJ2-5; D not resolved. The receptor comes from a human donor with aplastic anemia. Sequenced input: sorted CD4+, CD8+, or CD8+CD57+ T cells (not recorded which) from PBMCs. The CDR3 region is CASSLAGKQETNVF. For the CDR3, the DNA is TGTGCCAGCAGCTTAGCCGGTAAGCAAGAGACCAACGTCTTC. Complete variable domain (other parts from reference TRBV7-4 and TRBJ2-5): GAGVSQSPRYKVAKRGRDVALRCDSISGHVTLYWYRQTLGQGSEVLTYSQSDAQRDKSGRPSGRFSAERPERSVSTLKIQRTEQGDSAVYLCASSLAGKQETNVFGPGTRLLVL.